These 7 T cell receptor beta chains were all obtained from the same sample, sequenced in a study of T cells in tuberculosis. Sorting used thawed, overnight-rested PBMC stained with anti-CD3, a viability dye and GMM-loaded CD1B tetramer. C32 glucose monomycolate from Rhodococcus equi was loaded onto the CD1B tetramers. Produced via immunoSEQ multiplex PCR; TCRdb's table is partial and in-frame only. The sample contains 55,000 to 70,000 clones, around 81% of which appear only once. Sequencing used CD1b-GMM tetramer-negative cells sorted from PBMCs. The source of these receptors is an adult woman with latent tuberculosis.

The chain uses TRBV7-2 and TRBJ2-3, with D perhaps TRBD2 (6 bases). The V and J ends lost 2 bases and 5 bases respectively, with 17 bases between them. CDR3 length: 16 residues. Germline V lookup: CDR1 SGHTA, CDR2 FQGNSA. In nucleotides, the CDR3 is TGTGCCAGCAGCTTACTCGGGGGAGGAGGAGTAGATACGCAGTATTTT. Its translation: CASSLLGGGGVDTQYF.

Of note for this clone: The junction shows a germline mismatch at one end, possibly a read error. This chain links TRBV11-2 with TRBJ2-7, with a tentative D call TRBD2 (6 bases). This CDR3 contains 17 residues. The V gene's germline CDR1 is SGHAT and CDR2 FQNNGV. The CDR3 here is CASSLVGTPTSSSEQYF. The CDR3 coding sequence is TGTGCCAGCAGCTTAGTGGGGACTCCTACGAGCTCCTCCGAGCAGTACTTC.

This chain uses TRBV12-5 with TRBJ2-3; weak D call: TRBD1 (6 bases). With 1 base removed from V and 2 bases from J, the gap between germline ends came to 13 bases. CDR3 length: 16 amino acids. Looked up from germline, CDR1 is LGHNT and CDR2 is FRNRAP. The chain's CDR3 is CASGLEPPGHTDTQYF. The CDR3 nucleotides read TGTGCTAGTGGTTTGGAGCCACCGGGACACACAGATACGCAGTATTTT.

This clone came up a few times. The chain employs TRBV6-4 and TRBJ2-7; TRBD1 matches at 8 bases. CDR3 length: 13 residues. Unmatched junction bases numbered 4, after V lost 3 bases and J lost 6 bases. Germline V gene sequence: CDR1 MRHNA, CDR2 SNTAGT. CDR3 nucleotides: TGTGCCAGCAGTGAGCAACAGGGGGGCGAGCAGTACTTC. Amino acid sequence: CASSEQQGGEQYF.

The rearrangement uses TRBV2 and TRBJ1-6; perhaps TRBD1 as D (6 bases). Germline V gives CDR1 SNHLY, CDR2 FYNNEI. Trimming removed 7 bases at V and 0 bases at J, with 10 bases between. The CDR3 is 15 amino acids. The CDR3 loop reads CASISQGSYNSPLHF. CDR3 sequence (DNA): TGTGCCAGCATTTCACAGGGCTCCTATAATTCACCCCTCCACTTT.

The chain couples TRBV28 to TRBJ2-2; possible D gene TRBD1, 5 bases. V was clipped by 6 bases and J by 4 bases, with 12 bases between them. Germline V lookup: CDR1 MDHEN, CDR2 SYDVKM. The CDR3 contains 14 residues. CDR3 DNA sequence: TGTGCCAGCAGCCTTGGACACCCCACCGGGGAGCTGTTTTTT. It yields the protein CASSLGHPTGELFF.

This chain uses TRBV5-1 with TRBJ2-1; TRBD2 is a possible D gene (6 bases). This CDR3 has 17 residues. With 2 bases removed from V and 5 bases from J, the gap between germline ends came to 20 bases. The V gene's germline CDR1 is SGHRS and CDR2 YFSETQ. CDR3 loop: CASSLVGGAVGDNEQFF. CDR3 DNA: TGCGCCAGCAGCTTAGTAGGCGGGGCCGTCGGGGACAATGAGCAGTTCTTC.